These 2 T cell receptor beta chains were sequenced from one sample in a study of T cells after yellow fever vaccination. MiXCR, run by TCRdb on the 5' RACE reads, gives a single entry per CDR3 protein. Of about 340,000 distinct CDR3 sequences listed, about 4% were seen once; the top ten hold roughly 24%. The starting material was PBMCs, obtained 5 days after the yellow fever booster vaccination. These receptor sequences come from a man younger than 35 who received the YFV17D yellow fever vaccine.

This clonotype has a handful of counts. The chain links TRBV5-1 to TRBJ1-2; 8 nucleotides match TRBD1. This CDR3 region has 16 residues. Looked up from germline, CDR1 is SGHRS and CDR2 is YFSETQ. Trimming cost V 4 bases and J 7 bases; bases outside gene matches: 15. The CDR3 loop is CASSPKGGQGSSGYTF. CDR3 sequence (DNA): TGCGCCAGCAGCCCCAAAGGAGGACAGGGCTCTTCTGGCTACACCTTC.

This clonotype was counted only a few times. This chain links TRBV4-3 with TRBJ2-3, with TRBD2 as a possible D gene (7 bases). The germline CDR1 and CDR2 sequences are LGHNA and YSLEER. V shed 1 base and J shed 4 bases, with 9 bases lying between them. This CDR3 is 14 amino acids long. CDR3 loop: CASSQVRGPDTQYF. The CDR3 nucleotides are TGCGCCAGCAGCCAAGTGCGGGGGCCAGATACGCAGTATTTT.